Described below is a single T cell receptor (beta chain) sequence and its context. Its specificity is unknown. All of the isolated RNA was reverse transcribed, so expressed TCRB transcripts were sequenced. Repertoires were generated with immunoSEQ multiplex PCR, while TCRdb's copy carries only in-frame clones and drops some. The sample lists 330,000 or so clones; around 12% were seen once. These data are taken from a study of beta chain features in type 1 diabetes. Study summary: Comparable age, gender and cell yields were observed in patients relative to healthy donors. Across the samples, approximately 98,000,000 sorted cells were examined in total.

Post-sort purity exceeded 95% for all sorted populations. The CDR3 is 12 amino acids. The germline V and J ends were trimmed by 3 bases and 7 bases, with 9 bases remaining between them. Germline V gene sequence: CDR1 MDHEN, CDR2 SYDVKM. The study, taken as a whole, reports: Shorter TCRB CDR3s, moderately but significantly so, were found in Type 1 diabetes patients in all four CD4+ subsets. Patients with type 1 diabetes carried fewer insertions and had more deletions at their VDJ junctions.

Input material: naive CD4+ T cells from blood. The TCR comes from a woman aged 18-29 years with type 1 diabetes. V gene TRBV28 combines with J gene TRBJ1-2, with D unresolved. The DNA of the CDR3 is TGTGCCAGCAGTTTGATGGGGAGTGGCTACACCTTC. Translation: CASSLMGSGYTF.